A single sample is the source of the 6 T cell receptor beta chains below, sequenced in a study of glioma-infiltrating T cells. TCR alpha and beta CDR3 regions were amplified from RNA using iRepertoire nested multiplex PCR. TCRdb used MiXCR to reprocess the multiplex PCR reads, holding one entry per CDR3 protein. The table shows approximately 40,000 distinct CDR3 sequences, with about 22% occurring only once. Material: glioma tissue, nonneoplastic brain tissue, or PBMCs (not recorded which). Receptor source: a human donor with low-grade glioma or glioblastoma, undergoing nonglioma brain surgery, or in good health (not recorded which).

Many counts were recorded for this clonotype. The chain joins TRBV28 to TRBJ1-5; possibly TRBD1 for D (6 bases). Germline V gene lookup returns CDR1 MDHEN and CDR2 SYDVKM. The CDR3 is 15 residues long. V lost 10 bases, J lost 3 bases, and 19 bases lay in between. This CDR3 is CANSRDRRINQPQHF. DNA for the CDR3: TGTGCCAACTCCAGAGACAGGCGCATCAATCAGCCCCAGCATTTT.

A word on this clonotype: The junction and the germline gene differ at one end; a read error may be behind it. The V and J genes are TRBV7-3 and TRBJ1-4; 9 bases are a match to TRBD1. The length of the CDR3 is 15 residues. From germline, CDR1 is SGHTA and CDR2 FQGTGA. This CDR3 reads CASSAGTGKNEKLLF. Written as DNA, the CDR3 is TGCGCCAGCAGCGCCGGGACAGGGAAGAATGAAAAACTGCTTTTT.

Concerning this clonotype: A much larger clone is a single base away; this may be a read error. The chain couples TRBV3-1 to TRBJ1-1; 7 positions agree with TRBD1. The germline CDR1 and CDR2 sequences are LGHDT and YNNKEL (reference sequence). With 4 bases clipped from V and 6 bases from J, the junction kept 5 bases outside the gene matches. The CDR3 is 13 residues long. As DNA, the CDR3 is TGTGCCAGCAGCCCAACAGGGGTGGCTGAAGCTTTCTTT. Residues: CASSPTGVAEAFF.

Concerning this clonotype: A much larger clone lies a single base off, so this may be a read error. The J gene is TRBJ1-5, the V gene TRBV4-2; D might be TRBD1 (6 bases). Germline-derived CDR1 and CDR2 are LGHNA and YNFKEQ. The CDR3 has 15 residues. In DNA, the CDR3 is TGTGCCAGCAGACAAGAAGGCAGGGGAGGACAGCCCCAGCATTTT. Protein: CASRQEGRGGQPQHF.

This clonotype appeared many times. J is TRBJ2-7 and V is TRBV20-1, with D tentatively TRBD1 or TRBD2 (7 bases each). This CDR3 is built from 13 residues. Germline V CDR1 and CDR2: DFQATT, SNEGSKA (reference sequence). Trimming stripped 5 bases from V and 2 bases from J, with 13 bases between. The CDR3 spells CSAQGGMAYEQYF. DNA for the CDR3: TGCAGTGCTCAGGGGGGGATGGCCTACGAGCAGTACTTC.

This clonotype was seen more than once but under ten times. Since a much larger clone is just one base distant, this may be a read error. The chain recombines TRBV3-1 with TRBJ1-6, with TRBD1 matching over 7 bases. This CDR3 spans 15 amino acids. CDR1 and CDR2 from the germline V gene are LGHDT and YNNKEL (reference sequence). The CDR3 DNA reads as TGTGCCAGCCGCCAAGGGACAGACGGAAATTCACCCCTCCACTTT. It is translated as CASRQGTDGNSPLHF.